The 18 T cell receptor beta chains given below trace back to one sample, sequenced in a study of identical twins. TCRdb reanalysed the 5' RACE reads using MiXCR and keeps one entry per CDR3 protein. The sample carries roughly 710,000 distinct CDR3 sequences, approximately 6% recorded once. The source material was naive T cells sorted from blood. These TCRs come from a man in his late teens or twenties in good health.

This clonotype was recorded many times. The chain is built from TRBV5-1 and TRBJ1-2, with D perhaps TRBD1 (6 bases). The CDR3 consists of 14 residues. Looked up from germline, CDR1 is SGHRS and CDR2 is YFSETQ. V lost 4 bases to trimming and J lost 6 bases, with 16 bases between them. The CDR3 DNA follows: TGCGCCAGCAGCCCGGGGGGGCGAGAGGATGGCTACACCTTC. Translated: CASSPGGREDGYTF.

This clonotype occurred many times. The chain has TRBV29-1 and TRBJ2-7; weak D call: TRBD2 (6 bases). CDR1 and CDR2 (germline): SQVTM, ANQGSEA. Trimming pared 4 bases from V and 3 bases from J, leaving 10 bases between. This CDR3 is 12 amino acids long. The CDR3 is CSVGGELYEQYF. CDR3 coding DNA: TGCAGCGTTGGGGGGGAGCTCTACGAGCAGTACTTC.

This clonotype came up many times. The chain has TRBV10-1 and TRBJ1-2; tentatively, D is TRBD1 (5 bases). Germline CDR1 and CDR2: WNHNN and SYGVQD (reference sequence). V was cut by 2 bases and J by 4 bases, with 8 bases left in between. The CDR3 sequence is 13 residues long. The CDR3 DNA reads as TGCGCCAGCAGTGAGACAGGAGGCTATGGCTACACCTTC. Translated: CASSETGGYGYTF.

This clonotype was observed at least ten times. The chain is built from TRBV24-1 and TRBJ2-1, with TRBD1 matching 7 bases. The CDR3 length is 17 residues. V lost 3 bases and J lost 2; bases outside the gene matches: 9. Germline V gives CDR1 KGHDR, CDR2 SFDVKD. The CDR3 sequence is CATSDTTGPLTYNEQFF. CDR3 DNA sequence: TGTGCCACCAGTGATACGACAGGGCCCCTTACCTACAATGAGCAGTTCTTC.

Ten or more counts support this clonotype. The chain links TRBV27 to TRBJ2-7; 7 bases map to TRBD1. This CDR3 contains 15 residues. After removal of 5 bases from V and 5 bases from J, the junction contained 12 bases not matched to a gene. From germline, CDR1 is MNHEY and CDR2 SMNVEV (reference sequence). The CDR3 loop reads CASSLGTAPFDEQYV. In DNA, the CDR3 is TGTGCCAGCAGTCTCGGGACAGCACCATTCGACGAGCAGTACGTC.

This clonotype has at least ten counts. CDR3 protein: CASGYREAFF. DNA for the CDR3: TGTGCCAGCGGGTACAGGGAAGCTTTCTTT. J is TRBJ1-1 and V is TRBV12-3 or TRBV12-4, with D tentatively TRBD1 (5 bases). Trimming stripped 8 bases from V and 8 bases from J, with 9 bases between. This CDR3 contains 10 residues.

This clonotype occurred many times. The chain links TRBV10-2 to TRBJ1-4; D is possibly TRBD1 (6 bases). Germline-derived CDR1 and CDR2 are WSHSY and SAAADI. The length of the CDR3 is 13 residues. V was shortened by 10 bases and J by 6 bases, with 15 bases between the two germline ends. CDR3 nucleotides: TGCGCCACCCGGACAGCCTTAGATGAAAAACTGTTTTTT. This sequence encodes CATRTALDEKLFF.

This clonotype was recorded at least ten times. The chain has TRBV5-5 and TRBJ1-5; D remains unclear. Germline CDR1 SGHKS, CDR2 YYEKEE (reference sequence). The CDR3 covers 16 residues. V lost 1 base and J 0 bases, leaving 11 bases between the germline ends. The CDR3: CASSLLPADSNQPQHF. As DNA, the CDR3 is TGTGCCAGCAGCTTGCTCCCAGCGGATAGCAATCAGCCCCAGCATTTT.

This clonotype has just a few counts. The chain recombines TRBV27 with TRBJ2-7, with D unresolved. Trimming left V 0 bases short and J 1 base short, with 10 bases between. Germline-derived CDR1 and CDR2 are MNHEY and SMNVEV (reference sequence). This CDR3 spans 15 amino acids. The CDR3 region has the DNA TGTGCCAGCAGTTTATCAGCACACCTTTCCTACGAGCAGTACTTC. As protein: CASSLSAHLSYEQYF.

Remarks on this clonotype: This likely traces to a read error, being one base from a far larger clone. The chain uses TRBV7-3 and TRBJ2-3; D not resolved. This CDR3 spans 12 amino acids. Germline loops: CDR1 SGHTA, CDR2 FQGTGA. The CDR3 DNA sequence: TGTGCCAGCAGCTTAGATGCAGATACGCAGTGTTTT. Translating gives CASSLDADTQCF. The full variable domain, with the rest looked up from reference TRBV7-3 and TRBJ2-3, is GAGVSQTPSNKVTEKGKYVELRCDPISGHTALYWYRQSLGQGPEFLIYFQGTGAADDSGLPNDRFFAVRPEGSVSTLKIQRTERGDSAVYLCASSLDADTQCFGPGTRLTVL.

The CDR3 DNA is TGCGCCAGCAGCTTGGCCCGGAGCGCGAACACCGGGGAGCTGTTTTTT. Its translation is CASSLARSANTGELFF. This rearrangement joins TRBV5-1 to TRBJ2-2; D is unresolved. V lost 0 bases and J 0 bases, leaving 9 bases between the germline ends. Per germline, CDR1 SGHRS and CDR2 YFSETQ. The CDR3 length is 16 residues.

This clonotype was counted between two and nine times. CDR3 region: CASSYLPRWSGTNSYNEQFF. DNA of the CDR3: TGTGCCAGCAGCTACCTCCCAAGATGGAGCGGGACCAACTCCTACAATGAGCAGTTCTTC. The chain carries TRBV11-1 and TRBJ2-1, with 7 nucleotides matching TRBD2. Looked up from germline, CDR1 is SGHAT and CDR2 is FQDESV (reference sequence). V gave up 4 bases and J gave up 0 bases; unmatched junction bases: 18. This CDR3 contains 20 residues. Using reference TRBV11-1 and TRBJ2-1 for the parts outside the CDR3, the full variable domain is EAEVAQSPRYKITEKSQAVAFWCDPISGHATLYWYRQILGQGPELLVQFQDESVVDDSQLPKDRFSAERLKGVDSTLKIQPAELGDSAMYLCASSYLPRWSGTNSYNEQFFGPGTRLTVL.

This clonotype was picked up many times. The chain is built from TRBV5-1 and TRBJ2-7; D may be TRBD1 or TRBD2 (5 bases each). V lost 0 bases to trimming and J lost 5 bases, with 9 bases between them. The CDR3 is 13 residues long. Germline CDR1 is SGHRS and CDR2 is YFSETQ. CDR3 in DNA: TGCGCCAGCAGCTTGGCCGTGGGGGACGAGCAGTACTTC. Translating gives CASSLAVGDEQYF. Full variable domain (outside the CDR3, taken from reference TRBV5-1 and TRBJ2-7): KAGVTQTPRYLIKTRGQQVTLSCSPISGHRSVSWYQQTPGQGLQFLFEYFSETQRNKGNFPGRFSGRQFSNSRSEMNVSTLELGDSALYLCASSLAVGDEQYFGPGTRLTVT.

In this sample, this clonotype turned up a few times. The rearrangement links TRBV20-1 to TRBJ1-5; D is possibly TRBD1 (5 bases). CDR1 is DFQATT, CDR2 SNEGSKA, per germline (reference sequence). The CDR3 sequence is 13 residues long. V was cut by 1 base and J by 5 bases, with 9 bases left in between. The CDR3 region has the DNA TGCAGTGCTAGAGGGCAGGGAGATCAGCCCCAGCATTTT. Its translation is CSARGQGDQPQHF.

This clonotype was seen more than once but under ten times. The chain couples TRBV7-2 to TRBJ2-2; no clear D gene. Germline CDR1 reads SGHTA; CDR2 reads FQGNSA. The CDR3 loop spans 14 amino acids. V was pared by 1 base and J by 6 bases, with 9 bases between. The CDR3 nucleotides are TGTGCCAGCAGCTTAGTATCTAGATCCGGGGAGCTGTTTTTT. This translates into CASSLVSRSGELFF.

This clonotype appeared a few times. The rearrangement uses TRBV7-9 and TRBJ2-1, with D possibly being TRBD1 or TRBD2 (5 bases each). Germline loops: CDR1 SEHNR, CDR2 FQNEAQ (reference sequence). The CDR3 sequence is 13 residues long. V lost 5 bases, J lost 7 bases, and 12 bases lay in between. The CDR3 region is CASSGDEWNEQFF. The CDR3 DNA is TGTGCCAGCAGCGGGGACGAATGGAATGAGCAGTTCTTC. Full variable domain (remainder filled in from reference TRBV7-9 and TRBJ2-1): DTGVSQNPRHKITKRGQNVTFRCDPISEHNRLYWYRQTLGQGPEFLTYFQNEAQLEKSRLLSDRFSAERPKGSFSTLEIQRTEQGDSAMYLCASSGDEWNEQFFGPGTRLTVL.

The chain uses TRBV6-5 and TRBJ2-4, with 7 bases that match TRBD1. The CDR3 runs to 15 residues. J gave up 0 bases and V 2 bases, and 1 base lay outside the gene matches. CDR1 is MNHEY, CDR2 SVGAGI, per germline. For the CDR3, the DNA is TGTGCCAGCAGTTACGACAGGGCAGCCAAAAACATTCAGTACTTC. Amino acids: CASSYDRAAKNIQYF.

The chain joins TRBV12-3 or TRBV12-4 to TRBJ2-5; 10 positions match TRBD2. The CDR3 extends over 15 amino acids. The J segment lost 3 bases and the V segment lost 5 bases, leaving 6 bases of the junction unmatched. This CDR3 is CASSPRTSGKETQYF. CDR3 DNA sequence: TGTGCCAGCAGTCCCCGGACTAGCGGCAAAGAGACCCAGTACTTC.